This TCR beta chain was recovered during a study of blood T cell repertoires in COVID-19 (dated by TCRdb to 2018 to 2021). For the study in its entirety: Samples covering the acute and convalescent phases of COVID-19 were provided by collaborators in the United States, Italy and Spain. The prospective study material was composed of cDNA or gDNA derived from T cells, B-cell-depleted T cells, or PBMCs. Deeply sampled blood TCRbeta repertoires from subjects exposed to, actively infected with, or recovered from COVID-19 were included in the dataset. The repertoires were made available in a free public database intended to serve as a resource for research on the immune response to SARS-CoV-2. Samples were obtained from the ongoing ImmuneRACE study (first 160 participants) and from some 1,200 subjects provided by 6 global collaborators. A de-identified subject ID, COVID-19 status, age in years and sex were almost always included in the sample metadata. Where available, HLA class I and class II types were taken from metadata supplied by the sample provider and were not determined by assay-based typing.

As for this clone: What this receptor recognizes is not known. The sample holds no much larger clone one base away, and base qualities are not on file.

Results the study describes overall, beyond this receptor: How much clinical and demographic metadata was included differed by source and by participant, and the metadata was provided uncurated.

The germline V gene (reference sequence) sets CDR1 to MNHEY and CDR2 to SMNVEV. The V and J ends are trimmed by 5 bases and 4 bases, leaving 14 bases between them. Counted from cysteine to phenylalanine, this CDR3 has 15 amino acids. The kept DNA is CDR3 alone, 45 bases in frame from the first base. Participants in the prospective study were aged about 18 to 89 years, lived in 20 to 25 United States geographic areas, and enrolled through a virtual design. In the prospective study, cohorts were assigned on the basis of participant-reported clinical history obtained from a screening survey and a study questionnaire. Mobile phlebotomists in the prospective study collected whole blood, serum and a nasopharyngeal or oropharyngeal swab from every participant. Additional blood draws and questionnaires over an approximately two-month period could optionally be provided by prospective study participants. Before DNA extraction, blood samples from the prospective study were shipped at room temperature or frozen.

The immunoSEQ Assay, a bias-controlled multiplex PCR, was used to amplify TCRbeta CDR3 regions from genomic DNA. For the original study's pipeline: Nucleated cell counts per sample were estimated from amplification of reference gene primers within the assay. To quantify the absolute abundance of each unique TCRbeta CDR3 rearrangement, sequence reads were collapsed and filtered. For each sample, productive Simpson clonality was calculated by taking the square root of Simpson's diversity index across productive rearrangements. TCRdb holds this immuneACCESS table with in-frame rearrangements only. Some clones are missing; in checked studies, unresolved V genes explain under half, and the rest has no known cause. The V and J calls and the clone size are those of that table, but D and trimming were determined from the DNA. The sample table lists roughly 220,000 clones, roughly 90% of them with a count of one. The top ten constitute 3% to 4.5% of the sample.

The chain is made from TRBV27 and TRBJ1-4; the best D guess is TRBD1, with 5 bases matching. The sequenced sample consisted of PBMCs or T cells enriched from blood (not recorded which). This sequence originates from a woman between 35 and 50 years old with acute COVID-19. The CDR3 reads CASSLAGRINEKLFF. The base sequence is TGTGCCAGCAGTCTCGCGGGACGGATTAATGAAAAACTGTTTTTT.